Following are 30 T cell receptor beta chains from one sample sequenced in a study of CD8 T cells in ankylosing spondylitis. Via MiXCR, TCRdb re-called the 5' RACE reads, giving one row per CDR3 protein. The sample lists hundreds of thousands of distinct CDR3 sequences, 30% to 35% seen once, with roughly 4.2% in the top ten. Source material: blood, either unsorted or a sorted T cell fraction (not recorded which). The receptors come from a male donor with ankylosing spondylitis or in good health (not recorded which).

This chain joins TRBV20-1 and TRBJ2-2, with D tentatively TRBD2 (5 bases). Germline lookup yields CDR1 DFQATT and CDR2 SNEGSKA (reference sequence). The CDR3 loop spans 13 amino acids. The germline V and J ends were trimmed by 6 bases and 4 bases, with 12 bases remaining between them. The chain's CDR3 is CSAPEGGTGELFF. The DNA of the CDR3 is TGCAGTGCCCCAGAGGGCGGCACCGGGGAGCTGTTTTTT.

This clonotype was observed a few times. The CDR3 is CSGTLAGGHEQYF. CDR3 DNA sequence: TGCAGTGGTACCCTGGCAGGGGGGCACGAGCAGTACTTC. The V gene is TRBV20-1, the J gene TRBJ2-7; tentative D call: TRBD1 (7 bases). The germline V gene encodes CDR1 DFQATT and CDR2 SNEGSKA (reference sequence). V was pared by 7 bases and J by 5 bases, with 18 bases between. This CDR3 contains 13 residues.

The genes are TRBV11-2 and TRBJ2-3, with D possibly TRBD1 on 7 matching bases. CDR3 length: 15 amino acids. Germline CDR1 and CDR2: SGHAT and FQNNGV. V gave up 3 bases and J gave up 0 bases, with 10 bases separating them. The DNA for the CDR3 is TGTGCCAGCAGCTTGGGGGGACAGAGCACAGATACGCAGTATTTT. Its protein product is CASSLGGQSTDTQYF. Filled out from reference TRBV11-2 and TRBJ2-3, the complete variable domain reads EAGVAQSPRYKIIEKRQSVAFWCNPISGHATLYWYQQILGQGPKLLIQFQNNGVVDDSQLPKDRFSAERLKGVDSTLKIQPAKLEDSAVYLCASSLGGQSTDTQYFGPGTRLTVL.

V and J are TRBV12-3 or TRBV12-4 and TRBJ1-5; D may be TRBD1 (5 bases). There are 15 residues in the CDR3. V was shortened by 6 bases and J by 5 bases, with 17 bases between the two germline ends. Here the CDR3 DNA reads TGTGCCAGCAGGGCCGGTGGGGGGGTAGATCAGCCCCAGCATTTT. It is translated as CASRAGGGVDQPQHF.

This clonotype was detected only a few times. The chain combines TRBV20-1 with TRBJ2-7, with D tentatively TRBD1 or TRBD2 (5 bases each). The length of the CDR3 is 14 residues. Trimming took off 1 base at V and 2 bases at J, with 12 bases between the two ends. From germline, CDR1 is DFQATT and CDR2 SNEGSKA (reference sequence). The CDR3 coding sequence is TGCAGTGCTAGAGTAGTGGGGGACGCCTACGAGCAGTACTTC. The encoded protein is CSARVVGDAYEQYF.

This chain joins TRBV7-2 and TRBJ2-4, with 7 positions matching TRBD2. The CDR3 sequence is 14 residues long. The J segment lost 9 bases and the V segment lost 4 bases, leaving 9 bases of the junction unmatched. CDR1 SGHTA and CDR2 FQGNSA come from the germline V gene. CDR3 DNA sequence: TGTGCCAGCAGCTCCTACCGGGACTATAGCATTCAGTACTTC. Translating it yields CASSSYRDYSIQYF.

This clonotype was seen only a few times. V and J are TRBV7-9 and TRBJ1-4; maybe TRBD1 (5 bases). Germline assignment: CDR1 SEHNR and CDR2 FQNEAQ (reference sequence). This CDR3 spans 14 amino acids. Trimming removed 5 bases at V and 1 base at J, with 8 bases between. The DNA of the CDR3 is TGTGCCAGCAGCGCGGGGGGAACTAATGAAAAACTGTTTTTT. This gives the protein CASSAGGTNEKLFF.

CDR3 protein: CASSLGVDRVYGYTF. The DNA of the CDR3 is TGTGCCAGCAGCTTAGGAGTCGACAGGGTCTATGGCTACACCTTC. The rearrangement joins TRBV7-2 to TRBJ1-2, with 7 bases matching TRBD1. The germline CDR1 and CDR2 sequences are SGHTA and FQGNSA. The trim removed 1 base at V and 4 bases at J, leaving 6 bases unmatched. The CDR3 covers 15 residues.

This rearrangement joins TRBV6-1 to TRBJ1-5; D might be TRBD1 (6 bases). Germline V lookup: CDR1 MNHNS, CDR2 SASEGT. The CDR3 is 16 amino acids. The V end lost 6 bases, the J end lost 0 bases, and 15 bases lay between the germline ends. The CDR3 sequence is CASSLRAGDSNQPQHF. The CDR3 coding sequence is TGTGCCAGCAGCCTACGGGCAGGGGATAGCAATCAGCCCCAGCATTTT.

This chain joins TRBV20-1 and TRBJ2-3; 14 nucleotides agree with TRBD2. The CDR3 runs 16 residues. J lost 6 bases, V lost 7 bases, and 12 bases had no gene match. Germline V gene sequence: CDR1 DFQATT, CDR2 SNEGSKA (reference sequence). The CDR3 bases are TGCAGTGGCCGGACTAGCGGGGGGCAGCACCCGGATACGCAGTATTTT. It codes for CSGRTSGGQHPDTQYF.

In its sample, this clonotype was seen a few times. This chain links TRBV11-2 with TRBJ2-7; the match to TRBD2 covers 10 bases. The CDR3 is made up of 14 amino acids. V lost 4 bases and J lost 5; bases outside the gene matches: 5. CDR1 and CDR2 from the germline V gene are SGHAT and FQNNGV. This CDR3 is CASSWGLASNEQYF. The CDR3 bases are TGTGCCAGCAGCTGGGGACTAGCGTCTAACGAGCAGTACTTC.

The sample holds a few counts of this clonotype. The CDR3 DNA reads as TGCAGTGCTAGAGGTGACAGACCCTACGAGCAGTACTTC. Its translation: CSARGDRPYEQYF. This chain links TRBV20-1 with TRBJ2-7, with D possibly TRBD1 on 5 matching bases. V was trimmed by 1 base and J by 2 bases, leaving 9 bases between them. This CDR3 is built from 13 residues. Germline values: CDR1 DFQATT, CDR2 SNEGSKA (reference sequence).

The rearrangement links TRBV20-1 to TRBJ1-2; 8 bases fit TRBD1. CDR3 size: 14 residues. Germline V gene sequence: CDR1 DFQATT, CDR2 SNEGSKA (reference sequence). The CDR3 loop is CTPLRRDRNYGYTF. DNA of the CDR3: TGCACCCCGCTCAGAAGGGACAGGAACTATGGCTACACCTTC.

The chain combines TRBV2 with TRBJ2-3; the match to TRBD2 covers 12 bases. Trimming cost V 10 bases and J 6 bases; bases outside gene matches: 8. The CDR3 sequence is 14 residues long. Germline loops: CDR1 SNHLY, CDR2 FYNNEI. CDR3 DNA sequence: TGTGCCACCGAAGTGACTAGCGGGGGTGATACGCAGTATTTT. This translates into CATEVTSGGDTQYF.

The V call is TRBV20-1, the J call TRBJ2-3, with TRBD1 matching over 8 bases. Trimming removed 6 bases from V and 1 base from J; junction bases left unmatched: 9. This CDR3 spans 15 amino acids. Germline V CDR1 and CDR2: DFQATT, SNEGSKA (reference sequence). The CDR3 bases are TGCAGTGCCCGAAGAGGACAGGGCCGCACAGATACGCAGTATTTT. It specifies CSARRGQGRTDTQYF.

The table lists this clonotype with a few counts. The DNA for the CDR3 is TGCAGTGCTAGTAGGACTAGCTACGAGCAGTACTTC. Translated, it gives CSASRTSYEQYF. The V call is TRBV20-1, the J call TRBJ2-7; 7 nucleotides agree with TRBD2. Losses at the gene ends were 3 bases for V and 3 bases for J; bases not matched to a gene: 2. The V gene's germline CDR1 is DFQATT and CDR2 SNEGSKA (reference sequence). There are 12 residues in the CDR3.

The rearrangement joins TRBV5-5 to TRBJ2-5; tentatively, D is TRBD1 (6 bases). Germline CDR1 reads SGHKS; CDR2 reads YYEKEE (reference sequence). This CDR3 has 14 residues. Trimming stripped 4 bases from V and 2 bases from J, with 12 bases between. For the CDR3, the DNA is TGTGCCAGCAGCCATATAACAGGGCAAGAGACCCAGTACTTC. Translation: CASSHITGQETQYF.

This clonotype was observed at least ten times. The chain joins TRBV20-1 to TRBJ2-3; the match to TRBD1 covers 9 bases. V lost 5 bases to trimming and J lost 2 bases; unmatched junction nucleotides: 14. The CDR3 sequence is 17 residues long. The germline CDR1 and CDR2 sequences are DFQATT and SNEGSKA (reference sequence). CDR3 in amino acids: CSASLYAGTGSTDTQYF. The CDR3 DNA reads as TGCAGTGCTTCCTTGTATGCCGGGACAGGGTCCACAGATACGCAGTATTTT.

This clonotype has only a few counts. The V call is TRBV20-1, the J call TRBJ2-3; 10 bases agree with TRBD1. CDR1 and CDR2 (germline): DFQATT, SNEGSKA (reference sequence). V shed 0 bases and J 2 bases; nucleotides not matched to a gene: 5. The CDR3 has 16 amino acids. CDR3 in amino acids: CSARDAGQGYTDTQYF. The CDR3 DNA sequence: TGCAGTGCTAGAGATGCGGGACAGGGGTACACAGATACGCAGTATTTT.

This clonotype occurred a few times. This chain uses TRBV20-1 with TRBJ2-5; the match to TRBD2 covers 13 bases. CDR3 size: 15 residues. The junction had 5 bases not matched to a gene; V was cut back by 6 bases and J by 1 base. Per germline, CDR1 DFQATT and CDR2 SNEGSKA (reference sequence). CDR3: CSARLAGGLQETQYF. As DNA, the CDR3 is TGCAGTGCCAGACTAGCGGGGGGCCTCCAAGAGACCCAGTACTTC.

The chain recombines TRBV20-1 with TRBJ2-6; D call uncertain. The CDR3 contains 18 residues. The germline CDR1 and CDR2 sequences are DFQATT and SNEGSKA (reference sequence). V lost 5 bases to trimming and J lost 1 base, with 21 bases between them. This CDR3 reads CSAESGARRYSGANVLTF. The DNA for the CDR3 is TGCAGTGCTGAATCCGGAGCCCGGAGATATTCTGGGGCCAACGTCCTGACTTTC.

This clonotype was seen a few times. V and J are TRBV5-6 and TRBJ1-5; D not certain. The V end lost 0 bases, the J end lost 1 base, and 8 bases lay between the germline ends. Germline CDR1 and CDR2: SGHDT and YYEEEE. The CDR3 runs to 15 residues. The CDR3 region is CASSLGERSNQPQHF. The CDR3 DNA reads TGTGCCAGCAGCTTGGGAGAAAGGAGCAATCAGCCCCAGCATTTT.

The chain employs TRBV5-1 and TRBJ2-3; D gene unclear. Trimming pared 4 bases from V and 2 bases from J, leaving 17 bases between. Germline-derived CDR1 and CDR2 are SGHRS and YFSETQ. The length of the CDR3 is 16 residues. CDR3 nucleotide sequence: TGCGCCAGCAGCGTCACTCCGACTGAAAACACAGATACGCAGTATTTT. It codes for CASSVTPTENTDTQYF. Full variable domain (missing parts from reference TRBV5-1 and TRBJ2-3): KAGVTQTPRYLIKTRGQQVTLSCSPISGHRSVSWYQQTPGQGLQFLFEYFSETQRNKGNFPGRFSGRQFSNSRSEMNVSTLELGDSALYLCASSVTPTENTDTQYFGPGTRLTVL.

The gene calls are TRBV20-1 and TRBJ2-2; possibly TRBD1 or TRBD2 for D (5 bases each). Trimming cost V 0 bases and J 1 base, with 9 bases left between them. Germline CDR1 is DFQATT and CDR2 is SNEGSKA (reference sequence). CDR3 length equals 15 residues. Here the CDR3 reads CSAREFGGNTGELFF. DNA for the CDR3: TGCAGTGCTAGAGAGTTTGGGGGGAACACCGGGGAGCTGTTTTTT.

The sample holds a few counts of this clonotype. The chain has TRBV20-1 and TRBJ2-7; a weak D match, TRBD1 (6 bases). Germline CDR1 is DFQATT and CDR2 is SNEGSKA (reference sequence). The CDR3 runs 14 residues. V lost 1 base and J 6 bases, leaving 16 bases between the germline ends. The CDR3 reads CSARVGAGVGEQYF. The CDR3 nucleotides are TGCAGTGCTAGAGTTGGGGCAGGGGTGGGCGAGCAGTACTTC.

This rearrangement joins TRBV6-1 to TRBJ2-7; D unclear. This CDR3 is built from 16 residues. The germline V gene has CDR1 MNHNS and CDR2 SASEGT. Trimming removed 6 bases from V and 2 bases from J, with 20 bases in between. CDR3: CASRFLDRADPYEQYF. In nucleotides, the CDR3 is TGTGCCAGCAGGTTCCTGGATCGGGCCGATCCCTACGAGCAGTACTTC.

This clonotype has more than one count but fewer than ten. V and J are TRBV5-6 and TRBJ2-7; the D gene is possibly TRBD2 (5 bases). Deletions cut 3 bases from V and 0 bases from J, with 10 bases between. The CDR3 is 14 residues long. Germline V gene sequence: CDR1 SGHDT, CDR2 YYEEEE. In DNA, the CDR3 is TGTGCCAGCAGCTATACGGACTTCTCCTACGAGCAGTACTTC. Its protein is CASSYTDFSYEQYF.

Only a few counts were recorded for this clonotype. The rearrangement joins TRBV10-3 to TRBJ2-3; D gene ambiguous. V gave up 0 bases and J gave up 2 bases, with 9 bases separating them. CDR1 and CDR2 from the germline V gene are ENHRY and SYGVKD. The CDR3 has 15 amino acids. The CDR3 sequence is CAISESKVATDTQYF. Written as DNA, the CDR3 is TGTGCCATCAGTGAGTCGAAAGTAGCCACAGATACGCAGTATTTT.

The rearrangement links TRBV3-1 to TRBJ1-2; D ambiguous. The V and J ends lost 5 bases and 4 bases respectively, with 8 bases between them. The CDR3 sequence is 12 residues long. CDR1 is LGHDT and CDR2 is YNNKEL in the germline V gene (reference sequence). This CDR3 is CASSNDGYGYTF. CDR3 DNA sequence: TGTGCCAGCAGCAACGACGGCTATGGCTACACCTTC.

This clonotype was detected a few times. The V and J genes are TRBV6-4 and TRBJ2-2; D not certain. Germline CDR1 is MRHNA and CDR2 is SNTAGT. The CDR3 runs to 14 residues. V lost 0 bases, J lost 6 bases, and 8 bases lay in between. This chain's CDR3 is CASSDSPESGELFF. DNA of the CDR3: TGTGCCAGCAGTGACTCTCCGGAATCCGGGGAGCTGTTTTTT.